These 21 T cell receptor beta chains originate from one sample sequenced in a study of chemoradiotherapy in HPV16-positive cancers. Data came from immunoSEQ multiplex PCR; TCRdb stores just in-frame clones and leaves some out. The sample holds about 8,200 clones; 71% are singletons and the top ten take about 5.1%. The input for sequencing was tumor tissue, taken from a patient who underwent chemoradiotherapy. Every receptor here comes from a human donor with HPV-associated anogenital cancer.

The rearrangement uses TRBV29-1 and TRBJ2-5, with D perhaps matching TRBD2 (6 bases). Trimming removed 3 bases at V and 0 bases at J, with 17 bases between. Germline values: CDR1 SQVTM, CDR2 ANQGSEA. The CDR3 covers 16 residues. CDR3 DNA sequence: TGCAGCGTTGAGAGGCGGGGCAATTCGTACCAAGAGACCCAGTACTTC. It translates to CSVERRGNSYQETQYF.

This clone occurred a few times. This chain connects TRBV19 to TRBJ2-2; tentatively, D is TRBD1 (5 bases). V was shortened by 10 bases and J by 3 bases, with 15 bases between the two germline ends. The CDR3 covers 14 residues. The V gene's germline CDR1 is LNHDA and CDR2 SQIVND (reference sequence). The CDR3 loop reads CATKGQGDTGELFF. CDR3 in DNA: TGTGCCACCAAGGGGCAAGGGGACACCGGGGAGCTGTTTTTT.

The chain is built from TRBV30 and TRBJ1-5; the D gene is possibly TRBD1 (5 bases). The CDR3 covers 13 residues. The V gene's germline CDR1 is GTSNPN and CDR2 SVGIG (reference sequence). Between the trimmed V and J ends, which lost 2 bases and 7 bases, there was a span of 12 bases. CDR3 loop: CAWSSGLEQPQHF. In DNA, the CDR3 is TGTGCCTGGAGTTCAGGGCTGGAGCAGCCCCAGCATTTT.

The sample holds one count of this clone. The chain uses TRBV7-6 and TRBJ2-3; 12 bases align to TRBD2. From germline, CDR1 is SGHVS and CDR2 FNYEAQ. V lost 6 bases to trimming and J lost 3 bases; unmatched junction nucleotides: 4. The CDR3 totals 15 residues. CDR3 in amino acids: CASSPTSGSTDTQYF. Here the CDR3 DNA reads TGTGCCAGCAGTCCGACTAGCGGGAGTACAGATACGCAGTATTTT.

This clone has just a few counts. The rearrangement links TRBV29-1 to TRBJ1-1; perhaps TRBD1 as D (5 bases). V was trimmed by 3 bases and J by 2 bases, leaving 10 bases between them. Germline assignment: CDR1 SQVTM and CDR2 ANQGSEA. CDR3 length: 13 residues. The CDR3, as DNA: TGCAGCGTTGACCTGGGACTTAACACTGAAGCTTTCTTT. This translates into CSVDLGLNTEAFF.

The chain carries TRBV5-6 and TRBJ1-5; unclear D gene. The CDR3 has 15 residues. V lost 0 bases to trimming and J lost 3 bases, with 10 bases between them. Germline values: CDR1 SGHDT, CDR2 YYEEEE. CDR3 loop: CASSLESAYNQPQHF. The CDR3 coding sequence is TGTGCCAGCAGCTTGGAATCCGCCTACAATCAGCCCCAGCATTTT.

Only a few counts were recorded for this clone. This chain uses TRBV10-3 with TRBJ1-1; D not certain. V lost 3 bases, J lost 10 bases, and 12 bases lay in between. Germline CDR1 is ENHRY and CDR2 is SYGVKD. CDR3 size: 12 residues. CDR3 sequence reads: CAISETEVGAFF. The CDR3 region has the DNA TGTGCCATCAGTGAAACAGAGGTCGGAGCTTTCTTT.

The gene calls are TRBV25-1 and TRBJ1-6; tentative D call: TRBD1 (5 bases). Germline V gene data show CDR1 as MGHDK and CDR2 as SYGVNS. V was clipped by 2 bases and J by 9 bases, with 11 bases between them. CDR3 length equals 14 residues. CDR3 residues: CASSEQGVGSPLHF. The CDR3 region has the DNA TGTGCCAGCAGTGAACAGGGTGTTGGTTCACCCCTCCACTTT.

The sample holds one count of this clone. The chain uses TRBV5-1 and TRBJ2-1, with a possible D match to TRBD2 (6 bases). CDR3 length: 17 amino acids. The V gene lost 0 bases and the J gene lost 5 bases, with 18 bases spanning the gap. CDR1 and CDR2 from the germline V gene are SGHRS and YFSETQ. CDR3 amino acids: CASSLGLGLHINNEQFF. The CDR3 DNA sequence: TGCGCCAGCAGCTTGGGTTTGGGACTTCATATTAACAATGAGCAGTTCTTC.

The chain combines TRBV18 with TRBJ1-5, with a tentative D call TRBD1 (6 bases). The CDR3 is made up of 17 amino acids. Germline V gene sequence: CDR1 KGHSH, CDR2 LQKENI. Trimming cost V 0 bases and J 3 bases, with 15 bases left between them. DNA for the CDR3: TGTGCCAGCTCACCACCCCAGGGGCCGTCCCTCAATCAGCCCCAGCATTTT. Its protein product is CASSPPQGPSLNQPQHF.

V and J are TRBV5-1 and TRBJ2-7, with D perhaps matching TRBD1 (8 bases). This CDR3 contains 13 residues. The V gene's germline CDR1 is SGHRS and CDR2 YFSETQ. V shed 5 bases and J shed 3 bases, with 12 bases lying between them. CDR3 in amino acids: CASRTGEGYEQYF. CDR3 nucleotides: TGCGCCAGCAGGACAGGGGAGGGCTACGAGCAGTACTTC.

The genes are TRBV19 and TRBJ1-1; weak D call: TRBD1 (5 bases). The CDR3 totals 14 residues. The V and J ends lost 7 bases and 3 bases respectively, with 15 bases between them. Germline values: CDR1 LNHDA, CDR2 SQIVND (reference sequence). CDR3: CASMGRVGDTEAFF. For the CDR3, the DNA is TGTGCCAGTATGGGACGGGTCGGGGACACTGAAGCTTTCTTT.

In DNA, the CDR3 is TGTGCCAGCAGATATGACAGCGGGACGGGGGAGACCCAGTACTTC. It yields the protein CASRYDSGTGETQYF. V usage is TRBV5-4 and J usage is TRBJ2-5; 7 bases align to TRBD2. The CDR3 runs to 15 residues. The junction had 12 bases not matched to a gene; V was cut back by 5 bases and J by 5 bases. The V gene's germline CDR1 is SGHNT and CDR2 YYREEE (reference sequence).

V gene TRBV14 combines with J gene TRBJ2-7, with no clear D. The germline CDR1 and CDR2 sequences are SGHDN and FVKESK. This CDR3 is built from 15 residues. V lost 1 base and J 3 bases, leaving 13 bases between the germline ends. The CDR3 DNA is TGTGCCAGCAGCCAAGGGGCAGCTCCAAACTACGAGCAGTACTTC. It is translated as CASSQGAAPNYEQYF.

The J gene is TRBJ2-7, the V gene TRBV10-2, with TRBD1 identical over 8 bases. V shed 8 bases and J 0 bases; nucleotides not matched to a gene: 3. Germline V gene data show CDR1 as WSHSY and CDR2 as SAAADI. CDR3 length equals 13 residues. The CDR3 here is CASARGHSYEQYF. CDR3 bases: TGCGCCAGCGCCAGGGGGCACTCCTACGAGCAGTACTTC.

The sample holds a few counts of this clone. This rearrangement joins TRBV6-4 to TRBJ1-1; D remains unclear. Trimming removed 0 bases at V and 4 bases at J, with 9 bases between. The V gene's germline CDR1 is MRHNA and CDR2 SNTAGT. The CDR3 consists of 14 residues. CDR3 sequence (DNA): TGTGCCAGCAGTGACTCGCCGGGGTTCACTGAAGCTTTCTTT. This translates into CASSDSPGFTEAFF.

The genes are TRBV19 and TRBJ1-2; D gene ambiguous. Germline loops: CDR1 LNHDA, CDR2 SQIVND (reference sequence). Trimming shortened V by 10 bases and J by 8 bases, and 8 bases separated the two germline ends. The CDR3 runs 9 residues. The CDR3 region is CAKSGGYTF. In DNA, the CDR3 is TGTGCCAAATCGGGCGGCTACACCTTC.

This chain links TRBV12-5 with TRBJ1-4; maybe TRBD1 (6 bases). The CDR3 contains 16 residues. Trimming removed 2 bases from V and 4 bases from J, with 14 bases in between. Germline CDR1 and CDR2: LGHNT and FRNRAP. The CDR3 coding sequence is TGTGCTAGTGGTTTGTTCCTCGGACAGATTAATGAAAAACTGTTTTTT. Its protein product is CASGLFLGQINEKLFF. The full variable domain, in which reference TRBV12-5 and TRBJ1-4 provide the parts outside the CDR3, is DARVTQTPRHKVTEMGQEVTMRCQPILGHNTVFWYRQTMMQGLELLAYFRNRAPLDDSGMPKDRFSAEMPDATLATLKIQPSEPRDSAVYFCASGLFLGQINEKLFFGSGTQLSVL.

This chain links TRBV5-1 with TRBJ1-2; no firm D call. The CDR3 totals 14 residues. Germline-derived CDR1 and CDR2 are SGHRS and YFSETQ. V was trimmed by 0 bases and J by 7 bases, leaving 13 bases between them. CDR3 nucleotides: TGCGCCAGCAGCTTGGACTTCGCGACGGGTGGCTACACCTTC. This codes for CASSLDFATGGYTF.

The gene calls are TRBV5-1 and TRBJ1-5, with D tentatively TRBD1 (6 bases). The germline CDR1 and CDR2 sequences are SGHRS and YFSETQ. The ends were cut back, 0 bases at V and 6 bases at J, with 13 bases in the middle. The CDR3 has 15 amino acids. CDR3 region: CASSLVGGAGQPQHF. The CDR3 nucleotides read TGCGCCAGCAGCTTGGTCGGGGGCGCCGGTCAGCCCCAGCATTTT. Full variable domain (missing parts from reference TRBV5-1 and TRBJ1-5): KAGVTQTPRYLIKTRGQQVTLSCSPISGHRSVSWYQQTPGQGLQFLFEYFSETQRNKGNFPGRFSGRQFSNSRSEMNVSTLELGDSALYLCASSLVGGAGQPQHFGDGTRLSIL.

The chain has TRBV25-1 and TRBJ1-6, with a possible D match to TRBD1 (5 bases). CDR3 length: 15 residues. Germline CDR1 is MGHDK and CDR2 is SYGVNS. V gave up 2 bases and J gave up 4 bases, with 9 bases separating them. CDR3 loop: CASSEGGTYNSPLHF. The CDR3 coding sequence is TGTGCCAGCAGTGAAGGCGGGACTTATAATTCACCCCTCCACTTT.